This T cell receptor (beta chain) was identified in a study of PD-1 blockade in mismatch repair-deficient tumors. Across the study: Enrolled 2013-2016, patients had progressing, pretreated mismatch repair-deficient cancers of around 12 types.

Study outcomes and limitations: After pembrolizumab, tumor-resident clones rose rapidly, then generally contracted before radiologic responses.

Germline CDR1 SGHAT, CDR2 FQNNGV. V shed 5 bases and J 0 bases; nucleotides not matched to a gene: 4. CDR3 length equals 17 residues. A few pembrolizumab responders had their TCRs sequenced. On this clone: The antigen remains undetermined.

TCRdb keeps only in-frame clones here, not all; method: immunoSEQ multiplex PCR. Here the sample spans roughly 25,000 clones, around 80% being singletons. The sequence came from an adult with mismatch repair-deficient cancer. The V call is TRBV11-2, the J call TRBJ2-6, with 10 positions matching TRBD2. The source was peripheral blood, collected 12 weeks after starting pembrolizumab. This CDR3 is CASSPRTSGSGANVLTF. CDR3 coding DNA: TGTGCCAGCAGCCCCCGGACTAGCGGCTCTGGGGCCAACGTCCTGACTTTC.